The 2 T cell receptor beta chains reported below all come from one sample, sequenced in a study of blood T cell repertoires in COVID-19. The assay was immunoSEQ multiplex PCR, and TCRdb's table has in-frame clones only and misses some. The sample has about 63,000 clones, just over 85% seen once; the top ten hold 4.7%. Material: peripheral blood. These receptors were collected from a human donor in a cohort sampled during active COVID-19.

The chain is built from TRBV19 and TRBJ2-2; the match to TRBD1 covers 11 bases. The CDR3 spans 16 residues. V was pared by 3 bases and J by 6 bases, with 6 bases of the junction left unmatched. Germline CDR1 LNHDA, CDR2 SQIVND (reference sequence). CDR3 sequence: CASSIPPGQGAGELFF. The CDR3, as DNA: TGTGCCAGTAGTATCCCTCCGGGACAGGGGGCCGGGGAGCTGTTTTTT.

This clone was found a few times. The rearrangement links TRBV5-1 to TRBJ1-6, with D unresolved. The CDR3 runs 14 residues. Trimming pared 5 bases from V and 10 bases from J, leaving 16 bases between. Germline V gene sequence: CDR1 SGHRS, CDR2 YFSETQ. CDR3 in amino acids: CASRTLAAGSPLHF. The DNA of the CDR3 is TGCGCCAGCAGAACCCTGGCGGCCGGCTCACCCCTCCACTTT.